These T cell receptor beta chains were read from a single sample in a study of CD8 T cells in ankylosing spondylitis. MiXCR, run by TCRdb on the 5' RACE reads, gives a single entry per CDR3 protein. The sample consists of over 450,000 distinct CDR3 sequences, over 9.5% of them appearing once. Sequencing used blood, either unsorted or a sorted T cell fraction (not recorded which). The receptors here all came from a male donor with ankylosing spondylitis. The conserved cysteine and the conserved F or W are not part of the CDR3 here. Each record gives: V gene, clone size, J gene, CDR3 protein. The size of a clone is reported for some rows only, either as once, few or many, or as a class for expanded clones.

V gene: TRBV7-2
clone size: .
J gene: TRBJ2-5
CDR3 protein: ASSSPWEGPGAQY

V gene: TRBV3-1
clone size: few
J gene: TRBJ2-1
CDR3 protein: ASSQGPVPGNEQF

V gene: TRBV12-3/TRBV12-4
clone size: .
J gene: TRBJ1-2
CDR3 protein: ASSLMNGQQSYGYT

V gene: TRBV7-8
clone size: .
J gene: TRBJ1-1
CDR3 protein: ASSLLRGAESTEAF

V gene: TRBV5-1
clone size: .
J gene: TRBJ2-3
CDR3 protein: ASRGRTDTQY

V gene: TRBV6-1
clone size: many
J gene: TRBJ2-7
CDR3 protein: ASNQGTGTYEQY

V gene: TRBV29-1
clone size: many
J gene: TRBJ1-2
CDR3 protein: SVYDGQDLNYGYT

V gene: TRBV29-1
clone size: many
J gene: TRBJ1-2
CDR3 protein: SVDSTGSRIDGYT

V gene: TRBV5-1
clone size: few
J gene: TRBJ2-7
CDR3 protein: ASSLGLAAGSYEQY

V gene: TRBV2
clone size: few
J gene: TRBJ2-4
CDR3 protein: ASSLDSGRFDIQY

V gene: TRBV20-1
clone size: .
J gene: TRBJ2-7
CDR3 protein: SASPNREQY

V gene: TRBV20-1
clone size: .
J gene: TRBJ1-6
CDR3 protein: SARSGRHNSPLH

V gene: TRBV20-1
clone size: .
J gene: TRBJ1-2
CDR3 protein: SAPRDTNYGYT

V gene: TRBV12-5
clone size: many
J gene: TRBJ2-3
CDR3 protein: ASGLTLEADTQY

V gene: TRBV7-2
clone size: many
J gene: TRBJ2-7
CDR3 protein: ASSLVAGVAYEQY

V gene: TRBV5-1
clone size: many
J gene: TRBJ2-3
CDR3 protein: ASSQTLDTQY

V gene: TRBV7-2
clone size: few
J gene: TRBJ2-1
CDR3 protein: ASSFGGSGRAYNEQF

V gene: TRBV29-1
clone size: many
J gene: TRBJ1-1
CDR3 protein: SALGQGGRGTEAF

V gene: TRBV20-1
clone size: many
J gene: TRBJ2-1
CDR3 protein: SASSGRLRNEQF

V gene: TRBV18
clone size: few
J gene: TRBJ1-1
CDR3 protein: ASSPGQAMNTEAF

V gene: TRBV24-1
clone size: .
J gene: TRBJ1-1
CDR3 protein: ATSGGGPGTEAF

V gene: TRBV25-1
clone size: few
J gene: TRBJ2-1
CDR3 protein: ASSDPGYLGEQF

V gene: TRBV5-1
clone size: many
J gene: TRBJ2-1
CDR3 protein: ASSLDVSSYNEQF

V gene: TRBV6-1
clone size: .
J gene: TRBJ1-6
CDR3 protein: ASSPPFVGNQSPLH

V gene: TRBV7-9
clone size: .
J gene: TRBJ2-7
CDR3 protein: ASSVGTDTYEQY

V gene: TRBV11-2
clone size: few
J gene: TRBJ2-1
CDR3 protein: ASSLVLSGDSYNEQF

V gene: TRBV2
clone size: few
J gene: TRBJ2-1
CDR3 protein: ASSEVGGAGHPNEQF

V gene: TRBV27
clone size: .
J gene: TRBJ1-5
CDR3 protein: ASSLSYNQPQH

V gene: TRBV12-3/TRBV12-4
clone size: .
J gene: TRBJ2-7
CDR3 protein: ASSRTEPYEQY

V gene: TRBV12-3/TRBV12-4
clone size: .
J gene: TRBJ2-3
CDR3 protein: ASSPAGLAGGKTDTQY

V gene: TRBV29-1
clone size: many
J gene: TRBJ1-2
CDR3 protein: SVETYGYT

V gene: TRBV18
clone size: few
J gene: TRBJ2-1
CDR3 protein: ASSRGTSGSPANEQF

V gene: TRBV5-1
clone size: few
J gene: TRBJ1-1
CDR3 protein: ASSPQRTGNTEAF

V gene: TRBV10-1
clone size: .
J gene: TRBJ2-3
CDR3 protein: ASTRGSGGADTQY

V gene: TRBV19
clone size: many
J gene: TRBJ2-3
CDR3 protein: ASSIFSGSLADTQY

V gene: TRBV6-1
clone size: .
J gene: TRBJ2-3
CDR3 protein: ASSDLLGDTQY

V gene: TRBV29-1
clone size: many
J gene: TRBJ2-7
CDR3 protein: SVAPSGSLYEQY

V gene: TRBV29-1
clone size: many
J gene: TRBJ2-2
CDR3 protein: SAVLLTGARGTGELF

V gene: TRBV10-2
clone size: few
J gene: TRBJ2-7
CDR3 protein: ASSETSGNSYEQY

V gene: TRBV10-2
clone size: .
J gene: TRBJ2-1
CDR3 protein: ASTPTDYNEQF

V gene: TRBV7-2
clone size: few
J gene: TRBJ1-2
CDR3 protein: ASRQGGLGYT

V gene: TRBV7-9
clone size: few
J gene: TRBJ2-3
CDR3 protein: ASSSPQRDTQY

V gene: TRBV4-1
clone size: many
J gene: TRBJ2-3
CDR3 protein: ASSQDGRDRGRNTQY

V gene: TRBV5-1
clone size: .
J gene: TRBJ2-3
CDR3 protein: ASSFLPGGPYGTDTQY

V gene: TRBV6-5
clone size: few
J gene: TRBJ1-1
CDR3 protein: ASSYSGRDTEAF

V gene: TRBV20-1
clone size: .
J gene: TRBJ2-3
CDR3 protein: SAARLAGEEDTQY

V gene: TRBV20-1
clone size: many
J gene: TRBJ2-4
CDR3 protein: SAQPSGRGNIQY

V gene: TRBV11-1
clone size: .
J gene: TRBJ2-5
CDR3 protein: ASSLIPSSQETQY

V gene: TRBV3-1
clone size: .
J gene: TRBJ1-1
CDR3 protein: ASRTGTSMGAF

V gene: TRBV21-1
clone size: many
J gene: TRBJ2-1
CDR3 protein: ASSKFGRRIYNEQF

V gene: TRBV2
clone size: .
J gene: TRBJ2-7
CDR3 protein: ASGTAGNYEQY

V gene: TRBV20-1
clone size: .
J gene: TRBJ2-2
CDR3 protein: SARRLAGLNTGELF

V gene: TRBV18
clone size: few
J gene: TRBJ2-7
CDR3 protein: ASSQRLSYEQY

V gene: TRBV14
clone size: .
J gene: TRBJ1-4
CDR3 protein: ASSQQQGSEKLF

V gene: TRBV29-1
clone size: few
J gene: TRBJ2-5
CDR3 protein: SVGPGQETQY

V gene: TRBV6-5
clone size: few
J gene: TRBJ2-7
CDR3 protein: ASSYYTSGFSHEQY

V gene: TRBV30
clone size: few
J gene: TRBJ2-6
CDR3 protein: AWRPGGANVLT

V gene: TRBV20-1
clone size: few
J gene: TRBJ1-5
CDR3 protein: SARPPKSSNQPQH